What follows are 27 T cell receptor beta chains derived from one specimen sequenced in a study of T cell changes during pregnancy in multiple sclerosis. Data came from immunoSEQ multiplex PCR; TCRdb stores just in-frame clones and leaves some out. This sample has some 96,000 clones, with roughly 90% found just once. The sequenced sample was peripheral blood, obtained after pregnancy. These receptors came from a female donor with multiple sclerosis, enrolled in a pregnancy study.

The chain employs TRBV9 and TRBJ1-5, with D maybe TRBD1 (6 bases). CDR1 SGDLS and CDR2 YYNGEE come from the germline V gene. The CDR3 totals 13 residues. V was trimmed by 4 bases and J by 6 bases, leaving 11 bases between them. CDR3 loop: CASSTTGFQPQHF. DNA for the CDR3: TGTGCCAGCAGCACAACAGGGTTTCAGCCCCAGCATTTT.

Points on this clone: Additional DNA sequences in this sample encode the identical CDR3. The rearrangement uses TRBV5-1 and TRBJ2-3; a possible D gene is TRBD1 (6 bases). The CDR3 runs to 14 residues. Trimming took 0 bases from V and 1 from J, leaving 6 bases between them. Looked up from germline, CDR1 is SGHRS and CDR2 is YFSETQ. The CDR3 coding sequence is TGCGCCAGCAGCTTGGCAGGGGGCACAGATACGCAGTATTTT. It codes for CASSLAGGTDTQYF.

This chain uses TRBV14 with TRBJ2-7, with D perhaps TRBD1 (5 bases). Germline CDR1 reads SGHDN; CDR2 reads FVKESK. The CDR3 has 13 residues. Trimming left V 2 bases short and J 4 bases short, with 9 bases between. The CDR3 spells CASSQRQGYEQYF. DNA for the CDR3: TGTGCCAGCAGCCAAAGGCAGGGATACGAGCAGTACTTC.

This clone was recorded only once. The V call is TRBV5-1, the J call TRBJ2-7; D uncertain. V was pared by 0 bases and J by 3 bases, with 7 bases between. CDR1 and CDR2 (germline): SGHRS, YFSETQ. This CDR3 is 13 amino acids long. CDR3 amino acids: CASSLASDYEQYF. CDR3 DNA: TGCGCCAGCAGCTTGGCGTCAGACTACGAGCAGTACTTC.

J is TRBJ1-5 and V is TRBV28, with D maybe TRBD1 (6 bases). V lost 6 bases and J lost 3, with 18 bases in between. The CDR3 is made up of 16 amino acids. The germline V gene encodes CDR1 MDHEN and CDR2 SYDVKM. CDR3 amino acids: CASRRTEPNPNQPQHF. In nucleotides, the CDR3 is TGTGCCAGCAGGCGGACAGAACCGAACCCCAATCAGCCCCAGCATTTT.

The chain employs TRBV18 and TRBJ1-2, with 9 bases identical to TRBD1. Per germline, CDR1 KGHSH and CDR2 LQKENI. V was pared by 6 bases and J by 5 bases, with 7 bases of the junction left unmatched. The CDR3 has 14 amino acids. CDR3: CASSQDRGPYGYTF. DNA of the CDR3: TGTGCCAGCTCCCAGGACAGGGGACCTTATGGCTACACCTTC.

The rearrangement joins TRBV5-1 to TRBJ1-1; tentative D call: TRBD1 (5 bases). The length of the CDR3 is 16 residues. Germline assignment: CDR1 SGHRS and CDR2 YFSETQ. Trimming pared 1 base from V and 4 bases from J, leaving 17 bases between. This CDR3 reads CASSLRSGGYSTEAFF. CDR3 DNA sequence: TGCGCCAGCAGCTTGCGTAGCGGGGGATATAGCACTGAAGCTTTCTTT.

This chain connects TRBV5-1 to TRBJ2-7, with D perhaps TRBD2 (5 bases). Looked up from germline, CDR1 is SGHRS and CDR2 is YFSETQ. CDR3 length equals 14 residues. Trimming shortened V by 0 bases and J by 7 bases, and 14 bases separated the two germline ends. The CDR3 loop is CASSLDGVTSEQYF. In nucleotides, the CDR3 is TGCGCCAGCAGCTTGGACGGGGTAACGAGTGAGCAGTACTTC. The whole variable domain, filled in from reference TRBV5-1 and TRBJ2-7, reads KAGVTQTPRYLIKTRGQQVTLSCSPISGHRSVSWYQQTPGQGLQFLFEYFSETQRNKGNFPGRFSGRQFSNSRSEMNVSTLELGDSALYLCASSLDGVTSEQYFGPGTRLTVT.

This chain connects TRBV7-2 to TRBJ1-5; D not certain. Germline V gene lookup returns CDR1 SGHTA and CDR2 FQGNSA. Trimming stripped 1 base from V and 6 bases from J, with 10 bases between. CDR3 length equals 14 residues. Here the CDR3 DNA reads TGTGCCAGCAGCTTAGTTCCGGGAAGTCAGCCCCAGCATTTT. It yields the protein CASSLVPGSQPQHF. Together with reference TRBV7-2 and TRBJ1-5, the CDR3 gives the full variable domain: GAGVSQSPSNKVTEKGKDVELRCDPISGHTALYWYRQSLGQGLEFLIYFQGNSAPDKSGLPSDRFSAERTGGSVSTLTIQRTQQEDSAVYLCASSLVPGSQPQHFGDGTRLSIL.

V usage is TRBV7-8 and J usage is TRBJ2-7, with 8 bases that match TRBD2. This CDR3 has 15 amino acids. Germline V gene lookup returns CDR1 SGHVS and CDR2 FQNEAQ. Unmatched junction bases numbered 4, after V lost 1 base and J lost 2 bases. The CDR3 nucleotides read TGTGCCAGCAGCTTAGGGGCGGGAGGTACCTACGAGCAGTACTTC. Translated: CASSLGAGGTYEQYF. The full variable domain, in which reference TRBV7-8 and TRBJ2-7 provide the parts outside the CDR3, is GAGVSQSPRYKVAKRGQDVALRCDPISGHVSLFWYQQALGQGPEFLTYFQNEAQLDKSGLPSDRFFAERPEGSVSTLKIQRTQQEDSAVYLCASSLGAGGTYEQYFGPGTRLTVT.

This chain connects TRBV4-1 to TRBJ2-7; possibly TRBD1 for D (6 bases). This CDR3 comprises 17 residues. Germline CDR1 and CDR2: MGHRA and YSYEKL. V lost 4 bases and J lost 4, with 23 bases in between. This chain's CDR3 is CASSPQGDGFFAYEQYF. The CDR3 DNA follows: TGCGCCAGCAGCCCACAGGGTGACGGATTTTTCGCGTACGAGCAGTACTTC.

This chain connects TRBV15 to TRBJ2-5; 7 bases match TRBD2. CDR1 and CDR2 (germline): LNHNV, YYDKDF (reference sequence). This CDR3 contains 16 residues. Trimming removed 3 bases from V and 4 bases from J; junction bases left unmatched: 11. CDR3: CATSSGDLGEGETQYF. CDR3 DNA: TGTGCCACCAGCAGCGGGGACTTAGGGGAGGGAGAGACCCAGTACTTC.

The chain recombines TRBV11-1 with TRBJ1-2, with TRBD1 matching 8 bases. The CDR3 is made up of 14 amino acids. Losses at the gene ends were 6 bases for V and 6 bases for J; bases not matched to a gene: 9. From germline, CDR1 is SGHAT and CDR2 FQDESV (reference sequence). The CDR3 DNA is TGTGCCAGCAGAAACGGACAGGGACTGGATGGCTACACCTTC. Encoded protein: CASRNGQGLDGYTF.

The V gene is TRBV28, the J gene TRBJ1-6; D perhaps matches TRBD1 (5 bases). With 3 bases removed from V and 6 bases from J, the gap between germline ends came to 12 bases. In germline, CDR1 is MDHEN, CDR2 SYDVKM. The CDR3 is 15 amino acids. CDR3: CASSLWGLINSPLHF. The DNA of the CDR3 is TGTGCCAGCAGTTTGTGGGGACTCATTAATTCACCCCTCCACTTT.

This chain joins TRBV2 and TRBJ2-1; a possible D gene is TRBD2 (5 bases). Germline V lookup: CDR1 SNHLY, CDR2 FYNNEI. This CDR3 has 10 amino acids. Trimming removed 8 bases from V and 7 bases from J, with 6 bases in between. In DNA, the CDR3 is TGTGCCAGCCGCGGGAATGAGCAGTTCTTC. Translated, it gives CASRGNEQFF.

J is TRBJ2-2 and V is TRBV10-3; TRBD1 aligns across 8 bases. This CDR3 comprises 15 residues. Germline V gene sequence: CDR1 ENHRY, CDR2 SYGVKD. J gave up 7 bases and V 3 bases, and 7 bases lay outside the gene matches. The CDR3 sequence: CAISDQGAGFGELFF. In nucleotides, the CDR3 is TGTGCCATCAGTGATCAGGGGGCAGGTTTCGGGGAGCTGTTTTTT.

The chain joins TRBV2 to TRBJ1-4; the D is unclear. Germline CDR1 reads SNHLY; CDR2 reads FYNNEI. Trimming pared 1 base from V and 7 bases from J, leaving 13 bases between. The length of the CDR3 is 15 residues. CDR3 bases: TGTGCCAGCAGTGAAGTGAGAGGGATTGCTGAAAAACTGTTTTTT. Translated: CASSEVRGIAEKLFF.

The J gene is TRBJ1-1, the V gene TRBV7-9; D not resolved. Germline-derived CDR1 and CDR2 are SEHNR and FQNEAQ (reference sequence). The V end lost 5 bases, the J end lost 0 bases, and 10 bases lay between the germline ends. The CDR3 sequence is 14 residues long. CDR3 bases: TGTGCCAGCAGCCCCACAGCCCTGAACACTGAAGCTTTCTTT. Translating gives CASSPTALNTEAFF. The full variable domain, completed using reference TRBV7-9 and TRBJ1-1, is DTGVSQNPRHKITKRGQNVTFRCDPISEHNRLYWYRQTLGQGPEFLTYFQNEAQLEKSRLLSDRFSAERPKGSFSTLEIQRTEQGDSAMYLCASSPTALNTEAFFGQGTRLTVV.

V is TRBV7-2 and J is TRBJ1-2; D call uncertain. The CDR3 consists of 14 residues. Germline CDR1 reads SGHTA; CDR2 reads FQGNSA. V was clipped by 1 base and J by 6 bases, with 12 bases between them. The CDR3: CASSLGAIVDGYTF. CDR3 coding DNA: TGTGCCAGCAGCTTAGGAGCGATAGTCGATGGCTACACCTTC. The full variable domain, with the rest looked up from reference TRBV7-2 and TRBJ1-2, is GAGVSQSPSNKVTEKGKDVELRCDPISGHTALYWYRQSLGQGLEFLIYFQGNSAPDKSGLPSDRFSAERTGGSVSTLTIQRTQQEDSAVYLCASSLGAIVDGYTFGSGTRLTVV.

The rearrangement links TRBV5-1 to TRBJ2-5; D might be TRBD1 (6 bases). Germline V gene data show CDR1 as SGHRS and CDR2 as YFSETQ. The CDR3 contains 14 residues. Trimming left V 3 bases short and J 1 base short, with 10 bases between. The CDR3 coding sequence is TGCGCCAGCAGCTCGGACAGACTCCAAGAGACCCAGTACTTC. Its protein product is CASSSDRLQETQYF.

This chain joins TRBV15 and TRBJ2-7; D unclear. Germline V gene lookup returns CDR1 LNHNV and CDR2 YYDKDF (reference sequence). The length of the CDR3 is 13 residues. The V end was cut by 5 bases, the J end by 3 bases, with 11 bases between. CDR3 DNA sequence: TGTGCCACCAGCCCCTCACCGGGCTACGAGCAGTACTTC. Amino acid sequence: CATSPSPGYEQYF.

This clone was picked up one time. The CDR3 region is CASSPWASGSREQYF. The CDR3 bases are TGTGCCAGCAGCCCTTGGGCTAGCGGGTCTCGCGAGCAGTACTTC. This sequence joins TRBV5-4 and TRBJ2-7; 8 nucleotides match TRBD2. The V gene end was trimmed by 4 bases and the J gene end by 6 bases; junction bases not matched to a gene: 12. Germline CDR1 SGHNT, CDR2 YYREEE (reference sequence). The CDR3 covers 15 residues.

The gene calls are TRBV29-1 and TRBJ1-2; D uncertain. The CDR3 is 12 residues long. V was clipped by 6 bases and J by 7 bases, with 15 bases between them. CDR1 and CDR2 from the germline V gene are SQVTM and ANQGSEA. CDR3 sequence reads: CSVGREYSGYTF. The CDR3 nucleotides read TGCAGCGTAGGACGGGAATATAGTGGCTACACCTTC.

CDR3 protein: CASSFSSGGYNEQFF. CDR3 DNA: TGTGCCAGCAGCTTTTCTAGCGGGGGTTACAATGAGCAGTTCTTC. The gene calls are TRBV7-2 and TRBJ2-1; 10 bases are shared with TRBD2. V lost 3 bases, J lost 4 bases, and 3 bases stayed unmatched. This CDR3 spans 15 amino acids. Looked up from germline, CDR1 is SGHTA and CDR2 is FQGNSA.

The gene calls are TRBV5-5 and TRBJ1-3, with D unresolved. V was clipped by 2 bases and J by 0 bases, with 9 bases between them. Germline CDR1 SGHKS, CDR2 YYEKEE (reference sequence). CDR3 size: 15 residues. This CDR3 is CASSFRGVSGNTIYF. CDR3 DNA sequence: TGTGCCAGCAGCTTCCGCGGCGTCTCTGGAAACACCATATATTTT.

The chain has TRBV27 and TRBJ2-5, with D unclear. This CDR3 has 16 residues. The germline V gene encodes CDR1 MNHEY and CDR2 SMNVEV (reference sequence). The V end lost 2 bases, the J end lost 5 bases, and 18 bases lay between the germline ends. This CDR3 reads CASSLDLRVAPETQYF. The CDR3 nucleotides are TGTGCCAGCAGTTTAGATCTCCGGGTCGCCCCGGAGACCCAGTACTTC.

This chain links TRBV27 with TRBJ1-2; D gene ambiguous. The CDR3 is 14 residues long. Germline CDR1 and CDR2: MNHEY and SMNVEV (reference sequence). V shed 0 bases and J shed 0 bases, with 5 bases lying between them. For the CDR3, the DNA is TGTGCCAGCAGTTTATCGAACACTAACTATGGCTACACCTTC. It yields the protein CASSLSNTNYGYTF.